The clone carrying this T cell receptor beta chain was seen only a few times. Its antigen is not known. This CDR3 is 14 amino acids long. Germline CDR1 is LGHNA and CDR2 is YSLEER. The V and J ends lost 2 bases and 5 bases respectively, with 9 bases between them. The data are from a study of T cells in tuberculosis. The overall study: IGRA-negative adolescents, IGRA-positive adolescents with latent tuberculosis and adults with active tuberculosis formed this South African cohort.

Time point described: new active TB diagnosis, blood taken before or within 7 days of starting treatment. Confirmation came from sputum smear and/or culture positivity for M. tuberculosis. Findings of the study overall: Smaller distances to GMM-specific TCRs suggested their expansion in active tuberculosis. Smaller alpha distances in active tuberculosis partly reflected shorter CDR3-alpha lengths.

Sequencing was performed with immunoSEQ multiplex PCR; in TCRdb, only in-frame clones are kept and a portion is missing. The repertoire holds tens of thousands of clones, with approximately 86% as singletons. This TCR derives from an adult with tuberculosis. The sequences come from PBMCs, collected at tuberculosis diagnosis. The chain combines TRBV4-3 with TRBJ2-2; maybe TRBD1 (5 bases). The CDR3 loop reads CASSQIRTTGELFF. In nucleotides, the CDR3 is TGCGCCAGCAGCCAAATACGGACAACCGGGGAGCTGTTTTTT.